Below, one T cell receptor (beta chain) is given with its context. Its antigen is undetermined. The repertoire was sequenced with immunoSEQ multiplex PCR; TCRdb's copy has only in-frame clones and lacks some. This repertoire shows 53,000 or so clones, about 83% found once; its top ten account for 29%. The sample originates from a study of lymphopenia after photon versus proton radiotherapy. The CDR3 runs 17 residues. J gave up 2 bases and V 4 bases, and 11 bases lay outside the gene matches. Germline CDR1 and CDR2: LNHDA and SQIVND (reference sequence). Study-wide results and limits: Authors raise, but do not show, better survival with proton therapy. Larger post-nadir TCR diversity loss correlated inversely with survival in deceased patients. After lymphocyte nadir, photon-treated repertoires showed oligoclonal expansion, especially CD8+ Temra.

The chain couples TRBV19 to TRBJ2-7; 10 bases align to TRBD2. The TCR was taken from a man aged 50-59 years with gastric cancer. The input for sequencing was peripheral blood, taken from a patient treated with photon-based radiotherapy. CDR3 nucleotide sequence: TGTGCCAGTAGTAAGGCTAGCGGGAGATCCCCACCCTACGAGCAGTACTTC. It encodes CASSKASGRSPPYEQYF.